This TCR beta chain was observed in a study of Graves' ophthalmopathy and Graves' hyperthyroidism. The CDR3 extends over 14 amino acids. V was shortened by 4 bases and J by 5 bases, with 15 bases between the two germline ends. Germline assignment: CDR1 SGDLS and CDR2 YYNGEE. Investigators amplified TCR beta CDR3 regions from RNA transcripts. Second-round multiplex PCR followed a first-round RT-PCR using HTBI primers. TCRdb reprocessed the multiplex PCR reads via MiXCR and lists one record per CDR3 protein. Found here are fewer than 350,000 distinct CDR3 sequences, 15% to 20% of them singletons; the top ten hold about 12%. Ineligible for inclusion were patients with other autoimmune diseases, uncontrolled infections, pregnancy or lactation. This clonotype was counted ten times or more.

The rearrangement joins TRBV9 to TRBJ2-5, with a tentative D call TRBD1 (6 bases). Sequenced material: peripheral blood. The source is an adult man with Graves' ophthalmopathy. As DNA, the CDR3 is TGTGCCAGCAGCCGACAAGGGGGAGTGGAGACCCAGTACTTC. Its translation: CASSRQGGVETQYF.